This entry features one TCR beta chain sequence. Per the study methods: Amplification of reference gene primers provided the estimated nucleated cell counts. TCRdb's table, derived via immunoSEQ multiplex PCR, lists solely in-frame clones and lacks some. That table furnishes V, J and clone size, whereas the DNA furnished D and trimming. The table lists 200,000 to 250,000 clones, 83% of them singletons. These data come from a study of blood T cell repertoires in COVID-19. The overall study: Donors in the United States, Italy and Spain gave samples during acute or convalescent COVID-19. The cDNA or gDNA used as material had been derived from T cells, B-cell-depleted T cells, or PBMCs.

The ends were cut back, 5 bases at V and 3 bases at J, with 22 bases in the middle. Germline V gives CDR1 MDHEN, CDR2 SYDVKM. The CDR3 is 17 amino acids. Sequences were obtained from peripheral blood. The chain has TRBV28 and TRBJ1-2; a possible D gene is TRBD1 (6 bases). This sequence originates from a woman aged 25 to 39 with COVID-19, enrolled during active disease. The CDR3 protein is CASSPVQGGPLDYGYTF. The CDR3 bases are TGTGCCAGCAGTCCCGTACAGGGAGGGCCGCTCGACTATGGCTACACCTTC.